These T cell receptor beta chains were read from a single sample in a study of breast tumors, draining lymph nodes, adjacent tissues. TCRdb independently ran MiXCR on the multiplex PCR reads; one entry per CDR3 protein. The sample holds 70,000 to 95,000 distinct CDR3 sequences, roughly 19% seen once. Sequenced material: axillary lymph node tissue. The receptors here all came from a female donor with breast cancer. Some clones in this sample may be carry-over from other donors' samples. CDR3s include the opening cysteine and the closing phenylalanine or tryptophan. Fields, in order: CDR3 protein, CDR3 DNA, D gene, CDR3 length, J gene, clone size, V gene. The D gene is left open where the match is weak. Clone size appears in some rows only: once, few, many, or a class for an expanded clone.

CSARDLGPTNEKLFF,TGCAGTGCTAGAGATCTAGGGCCAACTAATGAAAAACTGTTTTTT,NA,15,TRBJ1-4,many,TRBV20-1
CATSDVTGTGSYEQYF,TGTGCCACCAGTGATGTTACAGGGACCGGCTCCTACGAGCAGTACTTC,NA,16,TRBJ2-7,many,TRBV24-1
CASQRLAGNYEQYF,TGTGCCAGCCAACGACTAGCGGGGAACTACGAGCAGTACTTC,TRBD2,14,TRBJ2-7,many,TRBV6-5
CASAPSITLGGNTIYF,TGTGCCAGCGCACCATCGATCACTCTTGGTGGAAACACCATATATTTT,NA,16,TRBJ1-3,many,TRBV9
CASSQENNGPIGSPLHF,TGCGCCAGCAGCCAAGAAAATAACGGCCCCATTGGGTCACCCCTCCACTTT,NA,17,TRBJ1-6,many,TRBV4-1
CASSSLVDWNEQFF,TGTGCCAGCAGCTCACTGGTAGACTGGAATGAGCAGTTCTTC,NA,14,TRBJ2-1,many,TRBV11-3
CASSVAVSGNEQFF,TGTGCCAGCAGTGTAGCGGTCTCAGGCAATGAGCAGTTCTTC,NA,14,TRBJ2-1,many,TRBV25-1
CASTTRDRGGETQYF,TGTGCCAGCACCACAAGGGACAGGGGAGGAGAGACCCAGTACTTC,TRBD1,15,TRBJ2-5,many,TRBV4-2
CATSRDGKRTGPYSSGNTIYF,TGTGCCACCAGCAGAGACGGGAAAAGGACAGGACCTTATTCTTCCGGAAACACCATATATTTT,TRBD1,21,TRBJ1-3,many,TRBV15
CASSIGGSSTDTQYF,TGTGCCAGTAGTATCGGGGGGTCTAGCACAGATACGCAGTATTTT,TRBD2,15,TRBJ2-3,many,TRBV19
CASSQVWDGTGTGATSNQPQHF,TGTGCCAGCAGCCAAGTTTGGGACGGAACCGGGACAGGGGCGACTAGCAATCAGCCCCAGCATTTT,TRBD1,22,TRBJ1-5,once,TRBV14
CASSFGRTGATGELFF,TGCGCCAGCAGCTTCGGCCGGACAGGGGCCACCGGGGAGCTGTTTTTT,TRBD1,16,TRBJ2-2,many,TRBV5-1
CASSPEQSNQPQHF,TGTGCCAGCTCACCTGAGCAGAGCAATCAGCCCCAGCATTTT,NA,14,TRBJ1-5,NA,TRBV18